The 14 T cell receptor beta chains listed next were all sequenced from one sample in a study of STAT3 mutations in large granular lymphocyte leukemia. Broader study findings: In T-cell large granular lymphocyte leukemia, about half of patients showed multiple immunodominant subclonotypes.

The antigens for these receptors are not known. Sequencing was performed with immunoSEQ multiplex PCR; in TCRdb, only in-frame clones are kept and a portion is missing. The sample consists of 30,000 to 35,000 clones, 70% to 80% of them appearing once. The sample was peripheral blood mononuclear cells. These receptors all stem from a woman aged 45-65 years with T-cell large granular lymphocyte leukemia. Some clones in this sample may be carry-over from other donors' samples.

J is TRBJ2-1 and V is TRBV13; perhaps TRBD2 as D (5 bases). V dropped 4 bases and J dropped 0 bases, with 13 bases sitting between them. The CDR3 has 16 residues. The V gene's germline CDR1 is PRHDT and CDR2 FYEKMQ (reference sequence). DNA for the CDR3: TGTGCCAGCAGCTACCCCCCCGAGGGCTCCTACAATGAGCAGTTCTTC. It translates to CASSYPPEGSYNEQFF.

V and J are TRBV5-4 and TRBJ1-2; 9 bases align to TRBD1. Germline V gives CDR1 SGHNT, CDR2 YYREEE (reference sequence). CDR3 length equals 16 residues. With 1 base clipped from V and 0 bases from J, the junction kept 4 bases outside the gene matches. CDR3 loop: CASSLLDRGSNYGYTF. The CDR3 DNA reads TGTGCCAGCAGCTTGCTGGACAGGGGATCTAACTATGGCTACACCTTC.

CDR3 bases: TGTGCCAGCTCACCTCGACTAGCGGGGGGCCAAGAGACCCAGTACTTC. Translation gives CASSPRLAGGQETQYF. This chain connects TRBV18 to TRBJ2-5; 13 bases map to TRBD2. The CDR3 is 16 residues long. Losses at the gene ends were 3 bases for V and 1 base for J; bases not matched to a gene: 2. CDR1 and CDR2 (germline): KGHSH, LQKENI.

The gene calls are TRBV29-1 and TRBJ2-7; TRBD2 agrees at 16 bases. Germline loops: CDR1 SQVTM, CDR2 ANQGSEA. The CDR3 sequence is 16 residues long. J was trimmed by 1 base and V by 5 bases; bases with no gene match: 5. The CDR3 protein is CSVLSGLAGGSYEQYF. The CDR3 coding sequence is TGCAGCGTTCTCTCGGGACTAGCGGGAGGGTCCTACGAGCAGTACTTC.

CDR3 coding DNA: TGTGCCTGGAAACAGATTAATGAAAAACTGTTTTTT. Translation: CAWKQINEKLFF. The chain is built from TRBV30 and TRBJ1-4; D not resolved. CDR1 is GTSNPN and CDR2 is SVGIG in the germline V gene (reference sequence). V lost 4 bases, J lost 4 bases, and 7 bases lay in between. CDR3 length equals 12 residues. Full variable domain (remainder filled in from reference TRBV30 and TRBJ1-4): SQTIHQWPATLVQPVGSPLSLECTVEGTSNPNLYWYRQAAGRGLQLLFYSVGIGQISSEVPQNLSASRPQDRQFILSSKKLLLSDSGFYLCAWKQINEKLFFGSGTQLSVL.

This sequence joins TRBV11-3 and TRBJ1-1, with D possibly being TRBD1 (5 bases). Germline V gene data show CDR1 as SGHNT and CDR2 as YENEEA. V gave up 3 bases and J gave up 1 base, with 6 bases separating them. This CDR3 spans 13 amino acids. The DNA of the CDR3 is TGTGCCAGCAGCTTGCAGGGGAACACTGAAGCTTTCTTT. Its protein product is CASSLQGNTEAFF.

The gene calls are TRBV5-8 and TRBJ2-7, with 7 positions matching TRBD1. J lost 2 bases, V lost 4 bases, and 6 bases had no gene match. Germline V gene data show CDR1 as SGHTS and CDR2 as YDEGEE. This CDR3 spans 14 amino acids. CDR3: CASSNTGAPYEQYF. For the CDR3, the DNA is TGTGCCAGCAGCAATACAGGGGCCCCCTACGAGCAGTACTTC.

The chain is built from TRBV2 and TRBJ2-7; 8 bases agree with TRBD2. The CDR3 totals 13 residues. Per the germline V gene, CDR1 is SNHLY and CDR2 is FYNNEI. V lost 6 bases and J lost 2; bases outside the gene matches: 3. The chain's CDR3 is CASRPGLAYEQYF. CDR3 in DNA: TGTGCCAGCAGACCGGGACTAGCCTACGAGCAGTACTTC. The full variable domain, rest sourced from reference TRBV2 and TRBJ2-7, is EPEVTQTPSHQVTQMGQEVILRCVPISNHLYFYWYRQILGQKVEFLVSFYNNEISEKSEIFDDQFSVERPDGSNFTLKIRSTKLEDSAMYFCASRPGLAYEQYFGPGTRLTVT.

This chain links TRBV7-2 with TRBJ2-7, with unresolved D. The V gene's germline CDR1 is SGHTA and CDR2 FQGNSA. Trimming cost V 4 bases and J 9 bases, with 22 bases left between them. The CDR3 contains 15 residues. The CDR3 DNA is TGTGCCAGCAGCTCCTCAACGACGGACGGGCGCGTGCAGTACTTC. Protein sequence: CASSSSTTDGRVQYF.

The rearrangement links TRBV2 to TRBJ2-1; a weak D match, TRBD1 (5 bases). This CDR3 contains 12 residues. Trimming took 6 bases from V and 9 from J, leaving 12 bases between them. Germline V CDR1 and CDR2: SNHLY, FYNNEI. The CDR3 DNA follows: TGTGCCAGCAGAGCACAGGTTGCTGAGCAGTTCTTC. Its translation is CASRAQVAEQFF.

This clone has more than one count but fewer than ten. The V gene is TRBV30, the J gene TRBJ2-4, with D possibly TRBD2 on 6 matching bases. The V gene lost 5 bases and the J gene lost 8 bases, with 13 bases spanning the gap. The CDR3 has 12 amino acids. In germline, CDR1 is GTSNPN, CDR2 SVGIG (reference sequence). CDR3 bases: TGTGCCTGGGGGGGAGGCCCTGACATTCAGTACTTC. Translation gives CAWGGGPDIQYF.

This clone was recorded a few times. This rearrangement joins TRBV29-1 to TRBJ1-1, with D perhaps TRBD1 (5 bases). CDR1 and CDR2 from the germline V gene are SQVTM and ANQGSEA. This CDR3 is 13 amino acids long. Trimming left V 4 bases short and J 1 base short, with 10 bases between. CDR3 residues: CSVVWGTNTEAFF. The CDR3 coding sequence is TGCAGCGTTGTTTGGGGCACGAACACTGAAGCTTTCTTT.

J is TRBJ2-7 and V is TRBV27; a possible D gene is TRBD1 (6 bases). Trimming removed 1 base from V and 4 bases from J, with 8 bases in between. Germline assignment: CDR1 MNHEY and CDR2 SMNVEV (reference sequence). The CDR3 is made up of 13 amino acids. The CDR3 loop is CASSLFRGYEQYF. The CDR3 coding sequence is TGTGCCAGCAGTTTATTCAGGGGTTACGAGCAGTACTTC.

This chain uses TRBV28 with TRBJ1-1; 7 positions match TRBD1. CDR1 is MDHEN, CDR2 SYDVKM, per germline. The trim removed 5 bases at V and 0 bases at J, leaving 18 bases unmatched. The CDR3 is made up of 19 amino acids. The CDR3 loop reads CASSRPGGPTLRLNTEAFF. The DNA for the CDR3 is TGTGCCAGCAGTCGACCAGGGGGGCCAACACTAAGATTGAACACTGAAGCTTTCTTT. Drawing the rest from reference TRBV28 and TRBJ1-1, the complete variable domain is DVKVTQSSRYLVKRTGEKVFLECVQDMDHENMFWYRQDPGLGLRLIYFSYDVKMKEKGDIPEGYSVSREKKERFSLILESASTNQTSMYLCASSRPGGPTLRLNTEAFFGQGTRLTVV.